The 24 T cell receptor beta chains in this list originate from one sample, sequenced in a study of T cells expressing NK-cell markers (dated by TCRdb to between 2020 and 2021). The receptor library was made with 5' RACE. This sample was sequenced with an Illumina HiSeq 2000. One entry per CDR3 protein sequence results from the TCRdb reprocessing of the reads, with DNA left out. The sample's clone listing holds roughly 350,000 distinct CDR3 sequences. Of the sample, over 4% falls within the top ten clones. The sample consisted of blood T cells: a sorted CD56 or NKG2C T cell subset, CD4+ or CD8+ T cells, or bulk PBMC T cells (not recorded which). These receptors were collected from a man aged 18-70 years in good health.

The chain has TRBV25-1 and TRBJ2-7. Germline V lookup: CDR1 MGHDK, CDR2 SYGVNS. The CDR3 runs 14 residues. This CDR3 reads CASSGPGSSYEQYF.

This chain uses TRBV25-1 with TRBJ1-1. Germline V gene lookup returns CDR1 MGHDK and CDR2 SYGVNS. There are 14 residues in the CDR3. The CDR3 protein is CASSESDEDTEAFF. The complete variable domain, with remaining parts taken from reference TRBV25-1 and TRBJ1-1, reads EADIYQTPRYLVIGTGKKITLECSQTMGHDKMYWYQQDPGMELHLIHYSYGVNSTEKGDLSSESTVSRIRTEHFPLTLESARPSHTSQYLCASSESDEDTEAFFGQGTRLTVV.

The J gene is TRBJ2-7, the V gene TRBV7-9; TCRdb reports TRBD2, a call that lacks DNA to check it against. The CDR3 is 14 amino acids. The germline gives CDR1 SEHNR, CDR2 FQNEAQ (reference sequence). CDR3 sequence: CASSLSQSTNEQYF.

The chain is built from TRBV12-3 or TRBV12-4 and TRBJ1-1. There are 15 residues in the CDR3. Here the CDR3 reads CASSLSVSAGTEAFF.

The CDR3 spells CSARHGRRQGINQPQHF. This sequence joins TRBV20-1 and TRBJ1-5; TCRdb picks TRBD1, but there is no DNA to check that call. Per the germline V gene, CDR1 is DFQATT and CDR2 is SNEGSKA (reference sequence). The CDR3 sequence is 17 residues long.

The chain uses TRBV5-6 and TRBJ1-4. Germline V gene data show CDR1 as SGHDT and CDR2 as YYEEEE. The CDR3 consists of 13 residues. The CDR3 is CASKSGDNEKLFF.

The V call is TRBV5-1, the J call TRBJ2-5. CDR1 SGHRS and CDR2 YFSETQ come from the germline V gene. The CDR3 runs to 15 residues. This CDR3 is CASSLIPGTEETQYF.

J is TRBJ2-1 and V is TRBV3-1; TCRdb selects TRBD2, and the lack of DNA leaves this call unchecked. From germline, CDR1 is LGHDT and CDR2 YNNKEL (reference sequence). The CDR3 runs 13 residues. CDR3 region: CASSHALANEQFF.

This chain uses TRBV6-1 with TRBJ2-5; there is no DNA to check the TCRdb D call of TRBD1. Looked up from germline, CDR1 is MNHNS and CDR2 is SASEGT. This CDR3 region has 13 residues. CDR3 protein: CASRTGVQETQYF.

The chain combines TRBV3-1 with TRBJ2-3; TCRdb returns TRBD1, unconfirmable since there is no DNA. Germline CDR1 and CDR2: LGHDT and YNNKEL (reference sequence). The length of the CDR3 is 15 residues. CDR3 region: CASSRWGDSTDTQYF.

V usage is TRBV9 and J usage is TRBJ1-3. Per germline, CDR1 SGDLS and CDR2 YYNGEE. This CDR3 region has 14 residues. The CDR3 loop reads CASSGGRSRNTIYF.

The V and J genes are TRBV5-4 and TRBJ1-6. The CDR3 spans 15 residues. Germline CDR1 and CDR2: SGHNT and YYREEE (reference sequence). This chain's CDR3 is CASSLERGARSPLHF.

V and J are TRBV6-1 and TRBJ2-2; TCRdb's D call of TRBD2 is untestable without DNA. There are 15 residues in the CDR3. CDR1 MNHNS and CDR2 SASEGT come from the germline V gene. CDR3 sequence reads: CASSEVGARSGELFF.

This sequence joins TRBV20-1 and TRBJ2-1; absent DNA, TCRdb's TRBD1 call cannot be checked. This CDR3 comprises 13 residues. In germline, CDR1 is DFQATT, CDR2 SNEGSKA (reference sequence). CDR3 sequence: CSAWDRGINEQFF.

This chain uses TRBV7-7 with TRBJ2-5; TCRdb's D gene call, TRBD1, goes unchecked for lack of DNA. CDR1 SSHAT and CDR2 FNYEAQ come from the germline V gene (reference sequence). The CDR3 consists of 15 residues. The CDR3 is CASSSTGTVQETQYF.

This chain connects TRBV7-6 to TRBJ1-3. This CDR3 comprises 17 residues. Germline CDR1 reads SGHVS; CDR2 reads FNYEAQ. The CDR3 protein is CASSPAALGITGNTIYF.

CDR3: CASTRSTGGTGELFF. The chain carries TRBV9 and TRBJ2-2; no DNA is available, so the TRBD1 call from TCRdb remains unchecked. The CDR3 runs to 15 residues. Germline-derived CDR1 and CDR2 are SGDLS and YYNGEE.

This rearrangement joins TRBV6-5 to TRBJ2-1; there is no DNA to check the TCRdb D call of TRBD1. CDR1 is MNHEY, CDR2 SVGAGI, per germline. There are 15 residues in the CDR3. The CDR3 is CASSFRGEVRNEQFF.

The rearrangement uses TRBV30 and TRBJ2-7; TCRdb reports TRBD1, a call that lacks DNA to check it against. Per the germline V gene, CDR1 is GTSNPN and CDR2 is SVGIG (reference sequence). The CDR3 is made up of 14 amino acids. CDR3 loop: CAWSVRQARGEQYF.

The chain recombines TRBV29-1 with TRBJ2-1; TCRdb selects TRBD1, and the lack of DNA leaves this call unchecked. Looked up from germline, CDR1 is SQVTM and CDR2 is ANQGSEA. CDR3 length: 12 amino acids. The CDR3 spells CSVGDGTHRQFF.

This rearrangement joins TRBV7-9 to TRBJ2-7. CDR1 is SEHNR and CDR2 is FQNEAQ in the germline V gene (reference sequence). CDR3 length equals 16 residues. The CDR3 reads CASSLGYDASSYEQYF.

The V and J genes are TRBV10-3 and TRBJ1-1; TCRdb's D call of TRBD1 is untestable without DNA. Germline V lookup: CDR1 ENHRY, CDR2 SYGVKD. CDR3 size: 14 residues. The CDR3 is CAIKPGQGNTEAFF.

The V call is TRBV5-6, the J call TRBJ1-4; TCRdb names TRBD1, which stays unverified in the absence of DNA. This CDR3 has 14 residues. The V gene's germline CDR1 is SGHDT and CDR2 YYEEEE. CDR3 amino acids: CASSLAIRDEKLFF.

The chain is built from TRBV5-5 and TRBJ2-5; the D gene TCRdb calls, TRBD1, cannot be checked with no DNA. The germline V gene has CDR1 SGHKS and CDR2 YYEKEE (reference sequence). The CDR3 is made up of 15 amino acids. CDR3 region: CASSPPGTGQETQYF.